What follows are 11 T cell receptor beta chains derived from one specimen sequenced in a study of cytomegalovirus exposure and HLA in healthy donors (dated by TCRdb to 2016 to 2017). The library was generated by the immunoSEQ multiplex PCR assay. TCRdb took over this immuneACCESS table, retaining in-frame rearrangements with V and J assigned. Such tables are incomplete; in checked studies, under half of the missing clones stem from an unresolved V gene, and the remainder is unexplained. Here the sample has 150,000 or so clones; more than 80% occur a single time. The ten biggest clones cover about 6.4% of the sample. The sequencing input was PBMCs. Every receptor here comes from a woman in her thirties in good health and CMV-seropositive.

CDR3 protein: CASSPLAGATQEQYF. The DNA for the CDR3 is TGTGCCAGCAGTCCCTTAGCGGGGGCAACTCAGGAGCAGTACTTC. The V call is TRBV27, the J call TRBJ2-7, with TRBD2 matching 9 bases. Unmatched junction bases numbered 12, after V lost 5 bases and J lost 7 bases. The CDR3 consists of 15 residues. The germline gives CDR1 MNHEY, CDR2 SMNVEV (reference sequence).

The V and J genes are TRBV5-1 and TRBJ2-1; 8 bases fit TRBD2. Trimming cost V 4 bases and J 5 bases; bases outside gene matches: 5. The CDR3 length is 14 residues. Germline loops: CDR1 SGHRS, CDR2 YFSETQ. This CDR3 reads CASSVSGTNNEQFF. In DNA form, the CDR3 reads TGCGCCAGCAGCGTTAGCGGGACCAACAATGAGCAGTTCTTC. The full variable domain, with the rest looked up from reference TRBV5-1 and TRBJ2-1, is KAGVTQTPRYLIKTRGQQVTLSCSPISGHRSVSWYQQTPGQGLQFLFEYFSETQRNKGNFPGRFSGRQFSNSRSEMNVSTLELGDSALYLCASSVSGTNNEQFFGPGTRLTVL.

The chain has TRBV6-1 and TRBJ2-5; tentatively, D is TRBD1 (6 bases). With 7 bases removed from V and 3 bases from J, the gap between germline ends came to 18 bases. The germline V gene has CDR1 MNHNS and CDR2 SASEGT. The CDR3 consists of 15 residues. In nucleotides, the CDR3 is TGTGCCAGCAAGGCTTGGGACACCATAAAAGAGACCCAGTACTTC. Translation gives CASKAWDTIKETQYF.

This rearrangement joins TRBV5-1 to TRBJ2-2, with D maybe TRBD2 (6 bases). V shed 1 base and J shed 4 bases, with 11 bases lying between them. From germline, CDR1 is SGHRS and CDR2 YFSETQ. The CDR3 length is 15 residues. CDR3 loop: CASSLLGLLTGELFF. CDR3 nucleotides: TGCGCCAGCAGCTTGTTAGGACTACTCACCGGGGAGCTGTTTTTT.

The chain is built from TRBV28 and TRBJ2-1; maybe TRBD2 (6 bases). V was pared by 7 bases and J by 5 bases, with 15 bases between. This CDR3 is built from 14 residues. Per the germline V gene, CDR1 is MDHEN and CDR2 is SYDVKM. The CDR3 loop is CASTTGGHHNEQFF. The CDR3 region has the DNA TGTGCCAGCACAACAGGAGGGCACCACAATGAGCAGTTCTTC.

This clone occurred a few times. V is TRBV27 and J is TRBJ1-2; D not certain. Per germline, CDR1 MNHEY and CDR2 SMNVEV (reference sequence). CDR3 length: 14 residues. V lost 0 bases and J lost 4, with 9 bases in between. The CDR3 loop is CASSLSSRSYGYTF. Here the CDR3 DNA reads TGTGCCAGCAGTTTATCCAGCCGGAGCTATGGCTACACCTTC.

The chain uses TRBV7-9 and TRBJ1-5; D is ambiguous. Germline-derived CDR1 and CDR2 are SEHNR and FQNEAQ (reference sequence). Trimming left V 3 bases short and J 6 bases short, with 6 bases between. The CDR3 is made up of 12 amino acids. CDR3 coding DNA: TGTGCCAGCAGCTTCGGGTCTCAGCCCCAGCATTTT. Its translation is CASSFGSQPQHF.

The chain couples TRBV6-4 to TRBJ2-3; TRBD2 matches at 14 bases. This CDR3 is built from 15 residues. Germline CDR1 reads MRHNA; CDR2 reads SNTAGT. Trimming removed 6 bases from V and 4 bases from J; junction bases left unmatched: 3. The CDR3 DNA reads as TGTGCCAGCAGCCTGACTAGCGGGGGGGCAGATACGCAGTATTTT. Translation gives CASSLTSGGADTQYF.

The J gene is TRBJ2-7, the V gene TRBV23-1; D is possibly TRBD1 (6 bases). TRBV23-1 counts as an open reading frame of uncertain function. The CDR3 consists of 15 residues. V lost 1 base and J 5 bases, leaving 15 bases between the germline ends. The CDR3 spells CASSQLSRGYNEQYF. The DNA for the CDR3 is TGCGCCAGCAGTCAATTGTCCAGGGGTTACAACGAGCAGTACTTC.

The V gene is TRBV27, the J gene TRBJ2-3; TRBD2 matches at 14 bases. Per germline, CDR1 MNHEY and CDR2 SMNVEV (reference sequence). V lost 8 bases and J lost 4; bases outside the gene matches: 17. This CDR3 comprises 19 residues. The CDR3 DNA is TGTGCCAGCCCTTCCGGACTAGCGGGAGGCCCGGGCCCCTCAGATACGCAGTATTTT. Encoded protein: CASPSGLAGGPGPSDTQYF.

The J gene is TRBJ2-4, the V gene TRBV5-1, with D tentatively TRBD2 (6 bases). Trimming pared 3 bases from V and 1 base from J, leaving 14 bases between. This CDR3 region has 16 residues. The germline CDR1 and CDR2 sequences are SGHRS and YFSETQ. The CDR3 bases are TGCGCCAGCAGCTGGGGACTCCGAGCGGCCAAAAACATTCAGTACTTC. Translated: CASSWGLRAAKNIQYF.